This is a list of T cell receptor beta chains from one sample in a study of T cell responses to AZD1222 COVID-19 vaccine. The method was immunoSEQ multiplex PCR; TCRdb's version includes in-frame clones alone and lacks a portion of them. The sample carries 100,000 to 150,000 clones, around 89% recorded once. The source material was peripheral blood, sampled on day 0 of MenACWY control vaccination. The receptors derive from an adult in good health. CDR3s include the opening cysteine and the closing phenylalanine or tryptophan. Each record gives: J gene, V gene, D gene, CDR3 DNA, CDR3 protein. D genes are given only for firm matches.

>TRBJ1-6|TRBV9|NA
TGTGCCAGCAGCGCCGCCCGACAGGATAATTCACCCCTCCACTTT
CASSAARQDNSPLHF
>TRBJ2-3|TRBV12-5|TRBD2
TGTGCTAGTGGTTGGACCTCTAGCGGGACAGATACGCAGTATTTT
CASGWTSSGTDTQYF
>TRBJ1-1|TRBV6-5|NA
TGTGCCAGCAGCCACCGGACATCCCTCACTGAAGCTTTCTTT
CASSHRTSLTEAFF
>TRBJ1-1|TRBV3-1/TRBV3-2|TRBD1
TGTGCCAGCAGCCAGGACAGGGACTTGAACACTGAAGCTTTCTTT
CASSQDRDLNTEAFF
>TRBJ2-1|TRBV5-8|TRBD2
TGTGCCAGCAGCATATGGACTAGCGGAACCTACAATGAGCAGTTCTTC
CASSIWTSGTYNEQFF
>TRBJ2-7|TRBV6-5|NA
TGTGCCAGCAGACCAAGACGGGGGGCAAACGAGCAGTACTTC
CASRPRRGANEQYF
>TRBJ1-4|TRBV28|NA
TGTGCCAGCAGACCACTTCAAGGGACTAATGAAAAACTGTTTTTT
CASRPLQGTNEKLFF
>TRBJ1-2|TRBV15|NA
TGTGCCACCAGCAGAGATGAGGCAGGCCTCGGCTATGGCTACACCTTC
CATSRDEAGLGYGYTF
>TRBJ2-5|TRBV9|NA
TGTGCCAGCAACTTAAAAGGGGCCCAAGAGACCCAGTACTTC
CASNLKGAQETQYF
>TRBJ2-7|TRBV6-4|TRBD1
TGTGCCAGCAGTGACTCGCCGGACAGGGCGCTCTACGAGCAGTACTTC
CASSDSPDRALYEQYF
>TRBJ2-3|TRBV7-2|TRBD2
TGTGGAGGGCGGGAGGCGGGCACAGATACGCAGTATTTT
CGGREAGTDTQYF